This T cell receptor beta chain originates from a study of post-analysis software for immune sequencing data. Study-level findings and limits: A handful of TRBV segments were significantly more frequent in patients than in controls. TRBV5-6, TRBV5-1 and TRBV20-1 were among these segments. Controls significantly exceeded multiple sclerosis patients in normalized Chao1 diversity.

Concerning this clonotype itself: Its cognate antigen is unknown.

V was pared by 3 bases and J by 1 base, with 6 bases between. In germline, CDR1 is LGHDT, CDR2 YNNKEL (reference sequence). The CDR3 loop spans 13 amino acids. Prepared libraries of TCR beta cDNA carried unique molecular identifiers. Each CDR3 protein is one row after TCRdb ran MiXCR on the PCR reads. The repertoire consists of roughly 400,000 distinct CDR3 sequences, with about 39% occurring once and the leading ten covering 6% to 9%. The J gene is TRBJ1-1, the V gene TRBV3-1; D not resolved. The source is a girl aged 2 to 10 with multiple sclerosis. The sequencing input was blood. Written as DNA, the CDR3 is TGTGCCAGCAGCCATGAGCAGAACACTGAAGCTTTCTTT. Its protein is CASSHEQNTEAFF.